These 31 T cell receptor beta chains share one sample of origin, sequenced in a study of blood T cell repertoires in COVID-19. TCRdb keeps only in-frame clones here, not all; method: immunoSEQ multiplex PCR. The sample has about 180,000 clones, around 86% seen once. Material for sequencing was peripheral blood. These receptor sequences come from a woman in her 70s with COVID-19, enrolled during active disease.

The CDR3 loop is CASRPGFSGANVLTF. The CDR3 nucleotides are TGTGCCAGCAGACCAGGGTTCTCTGGGGCCAACGTCCTGACTTTC. The chain employs TRBV6-5 and TRBJ2-6; D possibly corresponds to TRBD1 (5 bases). Germline loops: CDR1 MNHEY, CDR2 SVGAGI. The V end was cut by 6 bases, the J end by 0 bases, with 9 bases between. The length of the CDR3 is 15 residues.

CDR3 bases: TGCGCCAGCAGCCAAGAGTATATCCTAGCCAAAAACATTCAGTACTTC. Amino acids: CASSQEYILAKNIQYF. V and J are TRBV4-3 and TRBJ2-4; D is unclear. Deletions cut 0 bases from V and 0 bases from J, with 9 bases between. The CDR3 length is 16 residues. The germline CDR1 and CDR2 sequences are LGHNA and YSLEER.

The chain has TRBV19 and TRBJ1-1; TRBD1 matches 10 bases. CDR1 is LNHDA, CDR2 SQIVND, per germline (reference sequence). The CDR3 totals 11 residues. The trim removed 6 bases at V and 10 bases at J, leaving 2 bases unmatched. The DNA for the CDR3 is TGTGCCAGTAGGGGGACAGGGGTAGCTTTCTTT. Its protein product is CASRGTGVAFF.

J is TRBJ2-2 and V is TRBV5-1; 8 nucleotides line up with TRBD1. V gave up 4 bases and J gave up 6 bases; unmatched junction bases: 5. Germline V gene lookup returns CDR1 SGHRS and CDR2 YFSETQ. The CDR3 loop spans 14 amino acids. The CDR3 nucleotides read TGCGCCAGCAGCCTGGAGGGACAGGCCGGGGAGCTGTTTTTT. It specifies CASSLEGQAGELFF.

The CDR3 reads CASSFSGRSKQYF. The CDR3, as DNA: TGTGCCAGCAGCTTTAGCGGGAGGAGCAAGCAGTATTTT. The chain uses TRBV7-2 and TRBJ2-3; 10 positions match TRBD2. The CDR3 totals 13 residues. The V gene end was trimmed by 3 bases and the J gene end by 11 bases; junction bases not matched to a gene: 5. Germline loops: CDR1 SGHTA, CDR2 FQGNSA.

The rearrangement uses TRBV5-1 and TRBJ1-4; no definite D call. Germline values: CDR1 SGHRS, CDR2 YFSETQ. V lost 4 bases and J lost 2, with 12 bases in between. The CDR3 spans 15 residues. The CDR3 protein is CASSPTTGTNEKLFF. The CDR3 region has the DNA TGCGCCAGCAGCCCGACGACTGGGACTAATGAAAAACTGTTTTTT. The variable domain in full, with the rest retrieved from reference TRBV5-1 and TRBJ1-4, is KAGVTQTPRYLIKTRGQQVTLSCSPISGHRSVSWYQQTPGQGLQFLFEYFSETQRNKGNFPGRFSGRQFSNSRSEMNVSTLELGDSALYLCASSPTTGTNEKLFFGSGTQLSVL.

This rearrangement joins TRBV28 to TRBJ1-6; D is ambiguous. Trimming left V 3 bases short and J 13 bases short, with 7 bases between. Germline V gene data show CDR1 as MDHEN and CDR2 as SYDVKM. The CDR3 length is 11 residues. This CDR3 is CASSFGLPLHF. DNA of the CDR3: TGTGCCAGCAGTTTTGGCCTCCCCCTCCACTTT.

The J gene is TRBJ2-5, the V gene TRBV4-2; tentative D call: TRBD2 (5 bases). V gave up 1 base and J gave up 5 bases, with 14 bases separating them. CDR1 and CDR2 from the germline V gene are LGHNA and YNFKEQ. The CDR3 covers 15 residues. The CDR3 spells CASSQVFTSGETQYF. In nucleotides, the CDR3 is TGTGCCAGCAGCCAAGTGTTCACCTCGGGGGAGACCCAGTACTTC.

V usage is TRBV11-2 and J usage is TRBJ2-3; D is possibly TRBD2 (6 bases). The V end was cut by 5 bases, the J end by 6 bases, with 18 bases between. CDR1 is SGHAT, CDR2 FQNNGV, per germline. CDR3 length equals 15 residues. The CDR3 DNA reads TGTGCCAGCAGCGCATATGTAGCGGATGTGGATACGCAGTATTTT. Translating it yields CASSAYVADVDTQYF.

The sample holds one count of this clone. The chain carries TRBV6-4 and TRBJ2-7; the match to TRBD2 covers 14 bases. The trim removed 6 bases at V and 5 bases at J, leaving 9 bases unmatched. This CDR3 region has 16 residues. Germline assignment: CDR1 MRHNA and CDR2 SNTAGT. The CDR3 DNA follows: TGTGCCAGCAGACGCGGGACTAGCGGGAGAGGACACGAGCAGTACTTC. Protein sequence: CASRRGTSGRGHEQYF.

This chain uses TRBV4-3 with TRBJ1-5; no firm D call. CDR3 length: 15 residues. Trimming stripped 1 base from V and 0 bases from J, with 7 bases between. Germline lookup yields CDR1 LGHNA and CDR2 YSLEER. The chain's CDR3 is CASSQAYYSNQPQHF. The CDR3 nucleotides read TGCGCCAGCAGCCAAGCCTATTATAGCAATCAGCCCCAGCATTTT.

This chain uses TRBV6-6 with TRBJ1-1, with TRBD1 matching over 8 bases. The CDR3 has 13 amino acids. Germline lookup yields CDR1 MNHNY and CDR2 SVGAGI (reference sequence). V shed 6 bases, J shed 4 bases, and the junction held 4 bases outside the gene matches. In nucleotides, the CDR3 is TGTGCCAGCAGCTTCGACAGGGGCACTGAAGCTTTCTTT. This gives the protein CASSFDRGTEAFF.

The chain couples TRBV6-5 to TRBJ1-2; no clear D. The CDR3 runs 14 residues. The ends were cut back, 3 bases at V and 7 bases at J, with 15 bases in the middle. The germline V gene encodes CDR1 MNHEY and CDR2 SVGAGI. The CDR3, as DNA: TGTGCCAGCAGTTATGGCGTGAGGCGTCCTGGCTACACCTTC. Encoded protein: CASSYGVRRPGYTF.

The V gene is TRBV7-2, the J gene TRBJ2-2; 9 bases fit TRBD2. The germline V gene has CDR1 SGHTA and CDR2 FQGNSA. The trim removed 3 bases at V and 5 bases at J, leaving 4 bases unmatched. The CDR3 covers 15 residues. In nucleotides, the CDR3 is TGTGCCAGCAGCTTTGGGCTAGCGGGAACCGGGGAGCTGTTTTTT. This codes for CASSFGLAGTGELFF.

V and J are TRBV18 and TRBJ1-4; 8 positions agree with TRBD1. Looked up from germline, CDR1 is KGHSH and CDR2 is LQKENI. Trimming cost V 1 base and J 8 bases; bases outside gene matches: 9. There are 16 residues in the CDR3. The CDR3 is CASSPRLTGEKEKLFF. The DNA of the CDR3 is TGTGCCAGCTCACCACGTCTGACAGGGGAGAAAGAAAAACTGTTTTTT.

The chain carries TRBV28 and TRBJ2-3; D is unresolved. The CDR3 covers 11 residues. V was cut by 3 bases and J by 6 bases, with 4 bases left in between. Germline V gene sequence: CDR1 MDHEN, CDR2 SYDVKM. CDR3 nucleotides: TGTGCCAGCAGTTTGGAGGATACGCAGTATTTT. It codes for CASSLEDTQYF.

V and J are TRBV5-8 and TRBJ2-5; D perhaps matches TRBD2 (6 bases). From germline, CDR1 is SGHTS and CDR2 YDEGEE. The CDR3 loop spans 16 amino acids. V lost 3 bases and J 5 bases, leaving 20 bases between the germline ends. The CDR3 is CASSWGGRGLRETQYF. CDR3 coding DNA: TGTGCCAGCAGCTGGGGAGGAAGGGGACTTCGGGAGACCCAGTACTTC.

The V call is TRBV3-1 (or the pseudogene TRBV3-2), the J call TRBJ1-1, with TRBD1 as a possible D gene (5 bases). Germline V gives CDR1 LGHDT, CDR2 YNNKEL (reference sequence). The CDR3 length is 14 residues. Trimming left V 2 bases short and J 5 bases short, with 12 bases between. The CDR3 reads CASSQNGRGTEAFF. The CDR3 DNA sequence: TGTGCCAGCAGCCAAAATGGAAGGGGAACTGAAGCTTTCTTT.

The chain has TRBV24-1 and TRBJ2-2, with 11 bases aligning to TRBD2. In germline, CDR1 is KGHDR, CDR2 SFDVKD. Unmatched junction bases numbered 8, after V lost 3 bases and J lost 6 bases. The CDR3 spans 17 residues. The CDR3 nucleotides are TGTGCCACCAGTGATACCACTAGCGGGAGAGGATCCGGGGAGCTGTTTTTT. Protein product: CATSDTTSGRGSGELFF.

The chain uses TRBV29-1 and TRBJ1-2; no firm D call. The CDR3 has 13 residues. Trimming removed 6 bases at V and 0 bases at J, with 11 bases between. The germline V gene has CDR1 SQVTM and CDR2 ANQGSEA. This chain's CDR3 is CSVAPSTNYGYTF. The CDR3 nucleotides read TGCAGCGTGGCCCCGTCCACTAACTATGGCTACACCTTC.

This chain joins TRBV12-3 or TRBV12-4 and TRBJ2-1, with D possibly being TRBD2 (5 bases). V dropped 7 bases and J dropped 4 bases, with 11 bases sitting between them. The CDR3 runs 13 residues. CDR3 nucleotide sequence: TGTGCCAGCAAGGACTCTCAATACAATGAGCAGTTCTTC. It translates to CASKDSQYNEQFF.

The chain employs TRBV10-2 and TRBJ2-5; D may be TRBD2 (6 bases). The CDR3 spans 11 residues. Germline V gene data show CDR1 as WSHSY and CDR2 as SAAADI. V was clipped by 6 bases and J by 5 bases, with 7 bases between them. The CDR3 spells CASSGSETQYF. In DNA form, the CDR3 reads TGCGCCAGCAGCGGGAGTGAGACCCAGTACTTC.

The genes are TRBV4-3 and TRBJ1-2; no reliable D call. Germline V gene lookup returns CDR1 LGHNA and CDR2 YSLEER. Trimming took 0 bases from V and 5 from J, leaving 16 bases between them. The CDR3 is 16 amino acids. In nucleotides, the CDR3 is TGCGCCAGCAGCCAAGATTCCTCGGTACGCGGATATGGCTACACCTTC. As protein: CASSQDSSVRGYGYTF.

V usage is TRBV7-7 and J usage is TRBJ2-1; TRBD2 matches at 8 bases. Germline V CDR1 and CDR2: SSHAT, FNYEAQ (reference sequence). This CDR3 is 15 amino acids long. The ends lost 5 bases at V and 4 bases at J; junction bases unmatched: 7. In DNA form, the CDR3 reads TGTGCCAGCAGCCCCCCCGGGAGGGAATACAATGAGCAGTTCTTC. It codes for CASSPPGREYNEQFF. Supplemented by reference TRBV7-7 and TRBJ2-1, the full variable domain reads GAGVSQSPRYKVTKRGQDVTLRCDPISSHATLYWYQQALGQGPEFLTYFNYEAQPDKSGLPSDRFSAERPEGSISTLTIQRTEQRDSAMYRCASSPPGREYNEQFFGPGTRLTVL.

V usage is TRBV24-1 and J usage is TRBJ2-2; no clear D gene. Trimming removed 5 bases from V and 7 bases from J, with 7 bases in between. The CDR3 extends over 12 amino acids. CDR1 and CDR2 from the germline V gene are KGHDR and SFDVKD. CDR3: CATSGYVGELFF. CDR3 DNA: TGTGCCACCAGTGGTTATGTCGGGGAGCTGTTTTTT.

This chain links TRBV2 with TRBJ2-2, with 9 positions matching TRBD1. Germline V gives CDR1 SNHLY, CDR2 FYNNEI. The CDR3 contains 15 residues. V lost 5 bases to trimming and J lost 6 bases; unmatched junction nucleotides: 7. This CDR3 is CASSYRGQFPGELFF. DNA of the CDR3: TGTGCCAGCAGTTACAGGGGGCAGTTCCCCGGGGAGCTGTTTTTT.

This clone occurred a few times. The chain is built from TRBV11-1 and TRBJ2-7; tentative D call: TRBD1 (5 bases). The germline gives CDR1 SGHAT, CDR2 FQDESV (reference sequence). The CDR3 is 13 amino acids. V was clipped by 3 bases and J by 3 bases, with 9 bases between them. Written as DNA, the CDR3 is TGTGCCAGCAGCTTGGGGCAGATCTACGAGCAGTACTTC. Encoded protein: CASSLGQIYEQYF.

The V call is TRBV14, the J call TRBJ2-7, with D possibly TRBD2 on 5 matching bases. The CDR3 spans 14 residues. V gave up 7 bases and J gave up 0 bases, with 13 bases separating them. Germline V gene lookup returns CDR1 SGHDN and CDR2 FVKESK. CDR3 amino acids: CASTLTGNSYEQYF. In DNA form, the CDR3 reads TGTGCCAGCACCCTTACGGGAAACTCCTACGAGCAGTACTTC.

CDR3 in DNA: TGTGCCAGCAAGGCAGGGGCGGGTGGGGCCAACGTCCTGACTTTC. Translating it yields CASKAGAGGANVLTF. The chain couples TRBV2 to TRBJ2-6; a weak D match, TRBD1 (6 bases). Germline V gene sequence: CDR1 SNHLY, CDR2 FYNNEI. Trimming pared 7 bases from V and 3 bases from J, leaving 13 bases between. The CDR3 is made up of 15 amino acids.

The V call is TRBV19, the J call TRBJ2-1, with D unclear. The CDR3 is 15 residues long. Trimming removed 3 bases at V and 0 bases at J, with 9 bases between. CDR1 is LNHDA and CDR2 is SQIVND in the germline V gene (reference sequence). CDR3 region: CASSILYSSYNEQFF. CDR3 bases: TGTGCCAGTAGTATCTTATACAGCTCCTACAATGAGCAGTTCTTC.

Written as DNA, the CDR3 is TGTGCCATCAGTGAGTCGTTGGGACAGAACACTGAAGCTTTCTTT. It codes for CAISESLGQNTEAFF. V gene TRBV10-3 combines with J gene TRBJ1-1, with D possibly TRBD1 on 6 matching bases. Trimming cost V 0 bases and J 1 base, with 9 bases left between them. The CDR3 spans 15 residues. Germline V gene data show CDR1 as ENHRY and CDR2 as SYGVKD.